Below, 17 T cell receptor beta chains from the same sample are listed, as sequenced in a study of human T cells and chemical hapten exposure. Time point of the sample: patch test 1, 2 weeks after DPC sensitization. Treatment reported: therapeutic diphenylcyclopropenone sensitization with weekly scalp DPC. TCRdb redid the calling of the RACE reads with MiXCR, one entry per CDR3 protein. The sample contains 300,000 to 450,000 distinct CDR3 sequences, 4% to 5.5% of which appear only once. The source material was whole blood, sampled in connection with sensitization to the hapten diphenylcyclopropenone (DPC). These receptors were collected from a woman between 45 and 60 years old with alopecia areata. Some clones in this sample may be carry-over from other donors' samples.

The chain links TRBV20-1 to TRBJ2-3; 11 bases agree with TRBD2. The CDR3 runs 16 residues. Germline assignment: CDR1 DFQATT and CDR2 SNEGSKA (reference sequence). The J segment lost 5 bases and the V segment lost 0 bases, leaving 7 bases of the junction unmatched. Written as DNA, the CDR3 is TGCAGTGCTAGAGATCCCCTAGCGGGGGGCAGAGATACGCAGTATTTT. It yields the protein CSARDPLAGGRDTQYF.

This clonotype was seen repeatedly, ten times or more. This sequence joins TRBV6-1 and TRBJ1-1; no clear D gene. This CDR3 spans 13 amino acids. CDR1 and CDR2 from the germline V gene are MNHNS and SASEGT. The V end was cut by 3 bases, the J end by 4 bases, with 9 bases between. The CDR3 spells CASSDAGSTEAFF. The CDR3 nucleotides are TGTGCCAGCAGTGACGCTGGCAGCACTGAAGCTTTCTTT.

This clonotype was observed many times. The chain combines TRBV4-3 with TRBJ2-7; 11 nucleotides line up with TRBD2. This CDR3 contains 15 residues. Germline CDR1 and CDR2: LGHNA and YSLEER. Trimming removed 1 base from V and 5 bases from J; junction bases left unmatched: 4. The CDR3 DNA reads as TGCGCCAGCAGCCAAGTCCGACTAGCGGGAAACGAGCAGTACTTC. Protein: CASSQVRLAGNEQYF.

This clonotype was detected ten times or more. This chain links TRBV11-2 with TRBJ2-1; TRBD2 matches at 8 bases. The length of the CDR3 is 17 residues. V lost 4 bases and J lost 6; bases outside the gene matches: 14. CDR1 and CDR2 (germline): SGHAT, FQNNGV. The CDR3 sequence: CASSSLPGTSRSNEQFF. As DNA, the CDR3 is TGTGCCAGCAGCTCGCTACCCGGGACTAGTAGGAGCAATGAGCAGTTCTTC.

This clonotype was seen repeatedly, ten times or more. The chain carries TRBV20-1 and TRBJ2-4; 14 bases align to TRBD2. CDR1 and CDR2 (germline): DFQATT, SNEGSKA (reference sequence). The CDR3 has 17 residues. V gave up 6 bases and J gave up 0 bases; unmatched junction bases: 7. As DNA, the CDR3 is TGCAGTGCAATTGGGACTAGCGGGAGCGGAGCCAAAAACATTCAGTACTTC. Residues: CSAIGTSGSGAKNIQYF.

This sequence joins TRBV5-1 and TRBJ2-2; no definite D call. The CDR3 has 14 amino acids. Germline lookup yields CDR1 SGHRS and CDR2 YFSETQ. V dropped 5 bases and J dropped 2 bases, with 10 bases sitting between them. The CDR3 DNA is TGCGCCAGCAGGATAGGAGCCAACACCGGGGAGCTGTTTTTT. It codes for CASRIGANTGELFF.

This clonotype has more than one count but fewer than ten. The CDR3: CASSSYISPMNTEAFF. The CDR3 region has the DNA TGTGCCAGCAGCTCTTACATAAGTCCCATGAACACTGAAGCTTTCTTT. The chain links TRBV7-8 to TRBJ1-1; D call uncertain. Germline-derived CDR1 and CDR2 are SGHVS and FQNEAQ. The CDR3 contains 16 residues. Trimming took off 4 bases at V and 0 bases at J, with 15 bases between the two ends.

This clonotype was counted at least ten times. J is TRBJ1-3 and V is TRBV5-1; D is undetermined. V was shortened by 1 base and J by 0 bases, with 8 bases between the two germline ends. CDR3 length: 15 amino acids. CDR1 is SGHRS, CDR2 YFSETQ, per germline. The CDR3 loop reads CASSLYSGSGNTIYF. CDR3 DNA: TGCGCCAGCAGCTTGTACAGTGGCTCTGGAAACACCATATATTTT.

The V gene is TRBV5-6, the J gene TRBJ2-7, with 12 bases matching TRBD2. The germline V gene encodes CDR1 SGHDT and CDR2 YYEEEE. The CDR3 has 15 residues. V trimming: 4 bases; J trimming: 4 bases; junction bases outside the gene matches: 6. CDR3 sequence: CASSPQTSGGYEQYF. The DNA for the CDR3 is TGTGCCAGCAGCCCTCAAACTAGCGGGGGGTACGAGCAGTACTTC.

The sample holds many counts of this clonotype. One junction end disagrees with the germline gene, perhaps due to a read error. This sequence joins TRBV6-2 or TRBV6-3 and TRBJ2-6, with D perhaps matching TRBD1 (5 bases). The CDR3 sequence is 13 residues long. The germline V gene has CDR1 MNHEY and CDR2 SVGEGT. The chain's CDR3 is CAPRHSGANVLTF. As DNA, the CDR3 is TGTGCCCCTAGGCACTCTGGGGCAAACGTCCTGACTTTC.

In its sample, this clonotype was seen many times. V gene TRBV2 combines with J gene TRBJ2-7; D is unclear. The CDR3 is 14 amino acids. Germline assignment: CDR1 SNHLY and CDR2 FYNNEI. V was shortened by 8 bases and J by 5 bases, with 19 bases between the two germline ends. CDR3 in amino acids: CASFITLNPHEQYF. The DNA for the CDR3 is TGTGCCAGCTTTATTACCCTGAACCCCCACGAGCAGTACTTC.

This rearrangement joins TRBV9 to TRBJ2-3; no reliable D call. V was trimmed by 0 bases and J by 2 bases, leaving 10 bases between them. Germline CDR1 and CDR2: SGDLS and YYNGEE. CDR3 size: 15 residues. The CDR3 is CASSVAGANTDTQYF. The DNA of the CDR3 is TGTGCCAGCAGCGTAGCTGGCGCCAACACAGATACGCAGTATTTT. The full variable domain, rest sourced from reference TRBV9 and TRBJ2-3, is DSGVTQTPKHLITATGQRVTLRCSPRSGDLSVYWYQQSLDQGLQFLIQYYNGEERAKGNILERFSAQQFPDLHSELNLSSLELGDSALYFCASSVAGANTDTQYFGPGTRLTVL.

The sample holds a few counts of this clonotype. The chain couples TRBV12-5 to TRBJ2-1, with 9 bases fitting TRBD1. CDR1 and CDR2 from the germline V gene are LGHNT and FRNRAP. After removal of 5 bases from V and 5 bases from J, the junction contained 10 bases not matched to a gene. The CDR3 loop spans 16 amino acids. The CDR3 region has the DNA TGTGCTAGTGGTACTACAGGGGGCTTGCGGGACAATGAGCAGTTCTTC. Protein sequence: CASGTTGGLRDNEQFF.

Ten or more counts support this clonotype. The genes are TRBV20-1 and TRBJ1-1; TRBD1 aligns across 7 bases. With 5 bases clipped from V and 6 bases from J, the junction kept 18 bases outside the gene matches. There are 16 residues in the CDR3. Germline lookup yields CDR1 DFQATT and CDR2 SNEGSKA (reference sequence). The CDR3 here is CSAPPRDRDTSSEAFF. CDR3 sequence (DNA): TGCAGTGCTCCGCCCAGGGACAGAGACACGAGCTCTGAAGCTTTCTTT.

This clonotype was seen at least ten times. The rearrangement uses TRBV7-2 and TRBJ2-1; TRBD2 matches 9 bases. Germline V gene data show CDR1 as SGHTA and CDR2 as FQGNSA. V trimming: 5 bases; J trimming: 6 bases; junction bases outside the gene matches: 8. The CDR3 runs to 15 residues. The DNA for the CDR3 is TGTGCCAGCAGCCCTATGATACTAGCGGGCAATGAGCAGTTCTTC. It encodes CASSPMILAGNEQFF.

This clonotype was seen many times. The genes are TRBV7-9 and TRBJ1-1; no clear D. The CDR3 runs to 11 residues. V was trimmed by 5 bases and J by 6 bases, leaving 7 bases between them. In germline, CDR1 is SEHNR, CDR2 FQNEAQ (reference sequence). The CDR3, as DNA: TGTGCCAGCAGCGCCCTCCCTGAAGCTTTCTTT. Amino acids: CASSALPEAFF. The variable domain in full, with the rest retrieved from reference TRBV7-9 and TRBJ1-1, is DTGVSQNPRHKITKRGQNVTFRCDPISEHNRLYWYRQTLGQGPEFLTYFQNEAQLEKSRLLSDRFSAERPKGSFSTLEIQRTEQGDSAMYLCASSALPEAFFGQGTRLTVV.

This clonotype was counted ten times or more. V gene TRBV27 combines with J gene TRBJ1-1; maybe TRBD1 (5 bases). V dropped 6 bases and J dropped 5 bases, with 16 bases sitting between them. Germline V lookup: CDR1 MNHEY, CDR2 SMNVEV (reference sequence). The length of the CDR3 is 14 residues. In DNA form, the CDR3 reads TGTGCCAGCAGAAGAGGCGGGGGACGAACTGAAGCTTTCTTT. It is translated as CASRRGGGRTEAFF.